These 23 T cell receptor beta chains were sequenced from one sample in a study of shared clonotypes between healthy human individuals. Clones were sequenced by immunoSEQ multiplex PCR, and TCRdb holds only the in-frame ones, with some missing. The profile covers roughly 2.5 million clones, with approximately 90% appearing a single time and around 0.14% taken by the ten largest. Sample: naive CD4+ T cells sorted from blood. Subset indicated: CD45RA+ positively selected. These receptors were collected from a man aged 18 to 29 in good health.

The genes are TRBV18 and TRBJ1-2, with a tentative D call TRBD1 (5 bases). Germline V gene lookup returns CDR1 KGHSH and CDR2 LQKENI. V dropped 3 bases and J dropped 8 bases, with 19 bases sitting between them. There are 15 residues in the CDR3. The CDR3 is CASSPNLLGTEGYTF. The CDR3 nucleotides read TGTGCCAGCTCACCTAATTTGTTGGGGACGGAGGGCTACACCTTC. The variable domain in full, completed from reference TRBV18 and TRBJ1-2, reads NAGVMQNPRHLVRRRGQEARLRCSPMKGHSHVYWYRQLPEEGLKFMVYLQKENIIDESGMPKERFSAEFPKEGPSILRIQQVVRGDSAAYFCASSPNLLGTEGYTFGSGTRLTVV.

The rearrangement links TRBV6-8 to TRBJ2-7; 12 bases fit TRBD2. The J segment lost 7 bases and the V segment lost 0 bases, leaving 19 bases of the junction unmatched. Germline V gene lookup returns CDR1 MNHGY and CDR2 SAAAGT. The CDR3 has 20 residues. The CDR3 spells CASSYSRGCGWTSGIGEQYF. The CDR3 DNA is TGTGCCAGCAGTTACTCGAGGGGTTGTGGTTGGACTAGCGGGATTGGTGAGCAGTACTTC.

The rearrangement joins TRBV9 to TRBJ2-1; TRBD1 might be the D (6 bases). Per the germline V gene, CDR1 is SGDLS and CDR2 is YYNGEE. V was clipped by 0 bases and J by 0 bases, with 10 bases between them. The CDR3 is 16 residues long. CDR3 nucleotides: TGTGCCAGCAGCGTAGTTGGACAGCTCTCCTACAATGAGCAGTTCTTC. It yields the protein CASSVVGQLSYNEQFF.

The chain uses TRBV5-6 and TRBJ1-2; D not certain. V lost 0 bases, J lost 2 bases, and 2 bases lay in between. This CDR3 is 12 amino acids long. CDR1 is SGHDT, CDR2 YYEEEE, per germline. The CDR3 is CASSLGNYGYTF. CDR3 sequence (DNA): TGTGCCAGCAGCTTGGGGAACTATGGCTACACCTTC.

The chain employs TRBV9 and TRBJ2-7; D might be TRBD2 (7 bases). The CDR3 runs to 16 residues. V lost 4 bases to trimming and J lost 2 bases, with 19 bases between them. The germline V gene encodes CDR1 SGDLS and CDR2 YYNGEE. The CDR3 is CASSRGRGEPPYEQYF. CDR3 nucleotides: TGTGCCAGCAGCCGGGGGAGGGGGGAGCCTCCCTACGAGCAGTACTTC.

The CDR3 loop reads CASSATSSGSWTGELFF. CDR3 nucleotide sequence: TGTGCCAGCAGCGCCACATCTAGCGGGAGTTGGACCGGGGAGCTGTTTTTT. J is TRBJ2-2 and V is TRBV11-3; 10 bases match TRBD2. This CDR3 has 17 residues. With 5 bases clipped from V and 5 bases from J, the junction kept 11 bases outside the gene matches. Germline V CDR1 and CDR2: SGHNT, YENEEA. The complete variable domain, with remaining parts taken from reference TRBV11-3 and TRBJ2-2, reads EAGVVQSPRYKIIEKKQPVAFWCNPISGHNTLYWYLQNLGQGPELLIRYENEEAVDDSQLPKDRFSAERLKGVDSTLKIQPAELGDSAVYLCASSATSSGSWTGELFFGEGSRLTVL.

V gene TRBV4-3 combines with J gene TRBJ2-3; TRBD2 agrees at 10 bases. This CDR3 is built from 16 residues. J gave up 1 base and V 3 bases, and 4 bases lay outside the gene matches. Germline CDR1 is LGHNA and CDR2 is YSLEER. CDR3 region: CASSHGGTSGTDTQYF. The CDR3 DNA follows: TGCGCCAGCAGCCATGGGGGGACTAGCGGCACAGATACGCAGTATTTT.

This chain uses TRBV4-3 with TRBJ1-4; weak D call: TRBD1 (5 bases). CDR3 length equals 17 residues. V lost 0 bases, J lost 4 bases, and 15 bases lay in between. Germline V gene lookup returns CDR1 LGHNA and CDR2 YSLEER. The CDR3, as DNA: TGCGCCAGCAGCCAAGATCCGGGACGGAACCTTAATGAAAAACTGTTTTTT. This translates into CASSQDPGRNLNEKLFF.

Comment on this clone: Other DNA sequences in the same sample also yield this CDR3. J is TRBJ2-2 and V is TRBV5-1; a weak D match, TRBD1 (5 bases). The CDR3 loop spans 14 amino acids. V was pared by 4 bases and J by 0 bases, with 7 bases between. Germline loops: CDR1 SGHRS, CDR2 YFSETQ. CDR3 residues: CASSLTANTGELFF. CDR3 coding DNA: TGCGCCAGCAGCCTGACAGCGAACACCGGGGAGCTGTTTTTT.

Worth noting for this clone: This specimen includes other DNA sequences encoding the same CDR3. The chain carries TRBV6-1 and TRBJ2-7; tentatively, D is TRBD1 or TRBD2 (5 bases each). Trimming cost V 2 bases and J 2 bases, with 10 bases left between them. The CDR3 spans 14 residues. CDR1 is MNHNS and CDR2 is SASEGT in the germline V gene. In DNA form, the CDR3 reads TGTGCCAGCAGTGAATATAGGGGACCCTACGAGCAGTACTTC. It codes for CASSEYRGPYEQYF.

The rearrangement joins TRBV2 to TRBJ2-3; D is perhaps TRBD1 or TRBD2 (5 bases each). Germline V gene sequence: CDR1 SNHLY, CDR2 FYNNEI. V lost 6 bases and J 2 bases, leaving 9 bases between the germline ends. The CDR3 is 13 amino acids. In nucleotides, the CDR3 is TGTGCCAGCAGGGGGACGGCCACAGATACGCAGTATTTT. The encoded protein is CASRGTATDTQYF.

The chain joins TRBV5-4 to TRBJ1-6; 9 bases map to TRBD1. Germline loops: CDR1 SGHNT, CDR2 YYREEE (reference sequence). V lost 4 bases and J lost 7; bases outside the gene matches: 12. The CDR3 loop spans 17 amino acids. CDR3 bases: TGTGCCAGCAGCACAGTTTTCACGGACAGGGGAAATTCACCCCTCCACTTT. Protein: CASSTVFTDRGNSPLHF.

The CDR3 DNA reads TGCGCCAGCAGCTTGGTTACAGGGCCCGGCTCCTACGAGCAGTACTTC. Protein: CASSLVTGPGSYEQYF. The V call is TRBV5-1, the J call TRBJ2-7; D perhaps matches TRBD1 (6 bases). This CDR3 region has 16 residues. V was cut by 0 bases and J by 0 bases, with 13 bases left in between. Germline loops: CDR1 SGHRS, CDR2 YFSETQ.

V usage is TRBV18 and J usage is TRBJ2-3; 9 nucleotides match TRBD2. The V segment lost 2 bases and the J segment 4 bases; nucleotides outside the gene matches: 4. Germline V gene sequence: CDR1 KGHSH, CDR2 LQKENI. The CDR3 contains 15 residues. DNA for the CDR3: TGTGCCAGCTCACCAACGCGGGGGGGCGCAGATACGCAGTATTTT. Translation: CASSPTRGGADTQYF.

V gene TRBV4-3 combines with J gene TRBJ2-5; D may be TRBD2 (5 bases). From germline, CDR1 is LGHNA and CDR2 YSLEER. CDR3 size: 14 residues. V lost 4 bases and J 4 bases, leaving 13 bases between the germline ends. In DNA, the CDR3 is TGCGCCAGCAGCCCATACGGGGTCGGAGAGACCCAGTACTTC. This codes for CASSPYGVGETQYF.

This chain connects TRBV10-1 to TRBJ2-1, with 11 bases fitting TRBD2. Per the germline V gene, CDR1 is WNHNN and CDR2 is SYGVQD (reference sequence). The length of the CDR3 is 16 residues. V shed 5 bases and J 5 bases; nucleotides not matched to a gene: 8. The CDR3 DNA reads TGCGCCAGCAGTAGAACTAGCGGGAGCGGCCACAATGAGCAGTTCTTC. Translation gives CASSRTSGSGHNEQFF.

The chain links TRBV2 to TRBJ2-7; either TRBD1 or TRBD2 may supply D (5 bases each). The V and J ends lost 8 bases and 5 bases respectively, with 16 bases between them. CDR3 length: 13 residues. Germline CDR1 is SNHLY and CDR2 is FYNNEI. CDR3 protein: CASLRDVLNEQYF. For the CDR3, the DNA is TGTGCCAGCTTAAGGGACGTCCTAAACGAGCAGTACTTC. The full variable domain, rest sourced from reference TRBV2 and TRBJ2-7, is EPEVTQTPSHQVTQMGQEVILRCVPISNHLYFYWYRQILGQKVEFLVSFYNNEISEKSEIFDDQFSVERPDGSNFTLKIRSTKLEDSAMYFCASLRDVLNEQYFGPGTRLTVT.

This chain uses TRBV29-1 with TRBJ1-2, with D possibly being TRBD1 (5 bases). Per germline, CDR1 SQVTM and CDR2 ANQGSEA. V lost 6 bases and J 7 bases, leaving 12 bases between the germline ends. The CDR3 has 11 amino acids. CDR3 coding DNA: TGCAGCGTAGGCAGGGTTGCTGGCTACACCTTC. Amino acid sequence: CSVGRVAGYTF.

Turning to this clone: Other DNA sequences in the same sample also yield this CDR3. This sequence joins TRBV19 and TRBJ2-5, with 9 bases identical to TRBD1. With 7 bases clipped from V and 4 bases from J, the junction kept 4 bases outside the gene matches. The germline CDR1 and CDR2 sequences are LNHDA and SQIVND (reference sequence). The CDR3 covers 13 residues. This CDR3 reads CASTPDRGETQYF. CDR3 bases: TGTGCCAGTACCCCGGACAGGGGAGAGACCCAGTACTTC.

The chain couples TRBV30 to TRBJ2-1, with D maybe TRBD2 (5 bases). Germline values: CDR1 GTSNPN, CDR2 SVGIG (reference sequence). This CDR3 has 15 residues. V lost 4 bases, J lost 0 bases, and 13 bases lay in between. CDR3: CAWTKAEISYNEQFF. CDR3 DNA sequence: TGTGCCTGGACTAAAGCGGAGATCTCCTACAATGAGCAGTTCTTC.

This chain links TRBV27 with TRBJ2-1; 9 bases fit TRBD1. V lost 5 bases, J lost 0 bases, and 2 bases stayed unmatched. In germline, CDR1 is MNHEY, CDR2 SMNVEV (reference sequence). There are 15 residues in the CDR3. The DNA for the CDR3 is TGTGCCAGCAGTCTACAGGGGGCCTCCTACAATGAGCAGTTCTTC. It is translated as CASSLQGASYNEQFF.

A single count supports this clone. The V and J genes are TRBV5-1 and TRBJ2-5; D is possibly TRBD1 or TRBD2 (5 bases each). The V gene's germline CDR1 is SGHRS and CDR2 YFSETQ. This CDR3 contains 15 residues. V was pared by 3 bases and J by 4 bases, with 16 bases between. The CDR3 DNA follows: TGCGCCAGCAGCTCCCGGGACGGTAGTCCAGAGACCCAGTACTTC. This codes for CASSSRDGSPETQYF.

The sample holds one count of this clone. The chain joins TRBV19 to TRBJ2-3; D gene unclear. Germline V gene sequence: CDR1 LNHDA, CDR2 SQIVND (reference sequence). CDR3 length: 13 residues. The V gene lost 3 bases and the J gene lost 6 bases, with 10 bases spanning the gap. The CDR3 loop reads CASSMFERDTQYF. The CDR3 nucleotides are TGTGCCAGTAGTATGTTTGAGCGTGATACGCAGTATTTT.